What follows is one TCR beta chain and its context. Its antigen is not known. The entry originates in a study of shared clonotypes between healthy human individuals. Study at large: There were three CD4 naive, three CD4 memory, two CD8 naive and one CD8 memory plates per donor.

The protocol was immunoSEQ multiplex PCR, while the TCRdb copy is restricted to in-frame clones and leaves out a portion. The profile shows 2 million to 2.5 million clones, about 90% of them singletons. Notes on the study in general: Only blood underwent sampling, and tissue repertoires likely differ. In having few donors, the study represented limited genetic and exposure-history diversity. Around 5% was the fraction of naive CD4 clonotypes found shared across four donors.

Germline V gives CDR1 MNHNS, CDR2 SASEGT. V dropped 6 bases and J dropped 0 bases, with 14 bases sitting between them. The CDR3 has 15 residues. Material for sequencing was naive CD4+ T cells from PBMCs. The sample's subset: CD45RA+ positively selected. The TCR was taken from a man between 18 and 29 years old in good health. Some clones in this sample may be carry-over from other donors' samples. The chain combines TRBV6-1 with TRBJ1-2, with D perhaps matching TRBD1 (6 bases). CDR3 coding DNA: TGTGCCAGCAGCCCACAGGGAATTGCTAACTATGGCTACACCTTC. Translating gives CASSPQGIANYGYTF.